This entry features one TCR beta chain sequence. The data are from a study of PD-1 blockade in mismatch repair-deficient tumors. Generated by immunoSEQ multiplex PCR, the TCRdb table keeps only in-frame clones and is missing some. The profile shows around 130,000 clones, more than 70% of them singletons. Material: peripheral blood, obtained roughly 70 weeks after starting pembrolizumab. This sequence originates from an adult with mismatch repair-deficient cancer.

The CDR3 DNA sequence: TGTGCCAGCAGTTACGGGCCAGGTGAGCAGTTCTTC. Its protein product is CASSYGPGEQFF. The rearrangement joins TRBV6-6 to TRBJ2-1; D remains unclear. The germline gives CDR1 MNHNY, CDR2 SVGAGI (reference sequence). Trimming removed 2 bases at V and 9 bases at J, with 8 bases between. The CDR3 runs to 12 residues.